This T cell receptor (beta chain) was documented in a study of response to subunit inactivated influenza vaccine. TCRdb re-derived calls from the RT-PCR reads in MiXCR, one entry per CDR3 protein. Found here are 800,000 to 1,000,000 distinct CDR3 sequences, about 20% of them singletons; the top ten hold around 9.6%. V lost 6 bases, J lost 0 bases, and 11 bases lay in between. The CDR3 covers 14 residues. Germline values: CDR1 MNHEY, CDR2 SMNVEV (reference sequence). Study-level points and caveats: With each seasonal influenza vaccination, the authors suggested, few new T cells are recruited.

The sample holds a few counts of this clonotype. The antigen remains undetermined. The specimen comprised PBMCs from blood, sampled about 5 days after vaccination. This TCR derives from a man aged 50 to 60 who received an inactivated influenza vaccine. The chain joins TRBV27 to TRBJ1-1; D is unclear. The chain's CDR3 is CASRPQRMNTEAFF. CDR3 sequence (DNA): TGTGCCAGCAGACCACAGCGAATGAACACTGAAGCTTTCTTT.